Sequencing of this TCR beta chain was carried out in a study of blood T cell repertoires in COVID-19. The wider study: Material from acute and convalescent COVID-19 was sourced from the United States, Italy and Spain. In each case, the material was cDNA or gDNA derived from T cells, B-cell-depleted T cells, or PBMCs.

Sequencing was performed with immunoSEQ multiplex PCR; in TCRdb, only in-frame clones are kept and a portion is missing. This sample carries about 100,000 clones, approximately 86% of them seen once, and the ten largest clones take about 1.7%. This clone was counted a single time. Material: peripheral blood. The receptor comes from a man at least 80 years old with acute or convalescent COVID-19.

The CDR3 region is CSVAGTVNTQYF. CDR3 bases: TGCAGCGTTGCAGGGACAGTTAATACGCAGTATTTT. The chain recombines TRBV29-1 with TRBJ2-3; the match to TRBD1 covers 7 bases. The germline V gene encodes CDR1 SQVTM and CDR2 ANQGSEA. Trimming removed 4 bases from V and 7 bases from J; junction bases left unmatched: 5. The CDR3 runs 12 residues.